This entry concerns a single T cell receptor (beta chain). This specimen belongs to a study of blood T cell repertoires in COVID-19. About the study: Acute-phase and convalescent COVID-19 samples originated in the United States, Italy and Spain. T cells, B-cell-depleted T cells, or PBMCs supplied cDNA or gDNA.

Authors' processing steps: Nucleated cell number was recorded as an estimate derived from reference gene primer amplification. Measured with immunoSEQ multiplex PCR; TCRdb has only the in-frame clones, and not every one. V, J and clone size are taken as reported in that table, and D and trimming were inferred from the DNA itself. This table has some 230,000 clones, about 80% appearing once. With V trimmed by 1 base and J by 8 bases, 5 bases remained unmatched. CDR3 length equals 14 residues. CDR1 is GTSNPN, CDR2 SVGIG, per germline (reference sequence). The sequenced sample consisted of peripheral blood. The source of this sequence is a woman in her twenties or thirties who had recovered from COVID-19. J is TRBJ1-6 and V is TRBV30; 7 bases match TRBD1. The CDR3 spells CAWSGGRGDSPLHF. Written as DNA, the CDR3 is TGTGCCTGGAGTGGCGGCAGGGGGGATTCACCCCTCCACTTT. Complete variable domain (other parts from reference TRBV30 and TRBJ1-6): SQTIHQWPATLVQPVGSPLSLECTVEGTSNPNLYWYRQAAGRGLQLLFYSVGIGQISSEVPQNLSASRPQDRQFILSSKKLLLSDSGFYLCAWSGGRGDSPLHFGNGTRLTVT.